This TCR beta chain is drawn from a study of graft-versus-host responses after intestinal transplantation. As for the study in general: All of the recipients had induction that used anti-thymocyte globulin, then tacrolimus and steroids for about 3 years.

Repertoires were generated with immunoSEQ multiplex PCR, while TCRdb's copy carries only in-frame clones and drops some. The sample carries 30,000 to 45,000 clones, nearly 95% recorded once. CDR3 length equals 14 residues. Germline V gives CDR1 MDHEN, CDR2 SYDVKM. V lost 5 bases and J lost 8; bases outside the gene matches: 9. Comments on this clone: Its specificity is not known.

The TCR was taken from a human donor who was the organ donor for an intestinal transplant. The V call is TRBV28, the J call TRBJ2-1, with TRBD2 matching 7 bases. This specimen was unstimulated CD8+ T cells sorted from spleen or lymph node cells, taken before transplant. This chain's CDR3 is CASSPGGGRDEQFF. For the CDR3, the DNA is TGTGCCAGCAGTCCGGGAGGAGGGAGGGATGAGCAGTTCTTC. Supplemented by reference TRBV28 and TRBJ2-1, the full variable domain reads DVKVTQSSRYLVKRTGEKVFLECVQDMDHENMFWYRQDPGLGLRLIYFSYDVKMKEKGDIPEGYSVSREKKERFSLILESASTNQTSMYLCASSPGGGRDEQFFGPGTRLTVL.